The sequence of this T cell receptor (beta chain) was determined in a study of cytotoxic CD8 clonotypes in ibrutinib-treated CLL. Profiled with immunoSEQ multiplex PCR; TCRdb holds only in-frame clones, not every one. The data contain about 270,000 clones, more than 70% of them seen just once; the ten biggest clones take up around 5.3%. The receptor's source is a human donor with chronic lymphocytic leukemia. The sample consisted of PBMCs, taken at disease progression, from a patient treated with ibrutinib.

The CDR3 is CASKGGSSYNEQFF. The CDR3 DNA follows: TGTGCCAGCAAGGGAGGGAGCTCCTACAATGAGCAGTTCTTC. This chain uses TRBV6-5 with TRBJ2-1; 7 positions agree with TRBD2. CDR1 and CDR2 (germline): MNHEY, SVGAGI. The V gene end was trimmed by 7 bases and the J gene end by 0 bases; junction bases not matched to a gene: 3. CDR3 length: 14 amino acids.